This section outlines one TCR beta chain sequence together with its context. The antigen remains unidentified. These data belong to a study of CD8+ T cells in alopecia areata. cDNA reverse transcribed from extracted RNA served as the sequencing template. The data were produced by immunoSEQ multiplex PCR, yet TCRdb's version contains in-frame clones alone and is incomplete. The data show 190,000 or so clones, nearly 60% seen once. The sample's treatment: oral pan-JAK inhibitor, 5-10 mg twice daily. Lesional scalp tissue (obtained by punch biopsy) and peripheral blood were collected from alopecia areata patients. General study points: Tofacitinib significantly lowered scalp clonality and expanded CD8+ clones among the top 100. Persistence of many expanded lesional clones was seen in scalp and blood during tofacitinib. Resident alphabeta T cells of normal skin are also sequenced in scalp samples.

The CDR3 spans 11 residues. V was shortened by 0 bases and J by 4 bases, with 3 bases between the two germline ends. CDR1 and CDR2 from the germline V gene are GTSNPN and SVGIG (reference sequence). The rearrangement joins TRBV30 to TRBJ1-1; D remains unclear. The sample here was CD4+ T cells sorted from blood, taken at week 24, from a patient treated with tofacitinib. This clonotype was sampled from a human donor with alopecia areata. CDR3 in DNA: TGTGCCTGGAGTGTCCTCACTGAAGCTTTCTTT. Translated, it gives CAWSVLTEAFF.